Listed below are T cell receptor beta chains from one sample, sequenced in a study of blood T cells in healthy people across ages. TCRdb reprocessed the 5' RACE reads with MiXCR, giving one entry per CDR3 protein. Of 1.5 million to 2 million distinct CDR3 sequences listed, roughly 43% are singletons. Sequencing used blood. The receptors originated from a human donor in good health. CDR3s include the opening cysteine and the closing phenylalanine or tryptophan. The D gene is left open where the match is weak. Some rows mark clone size as missing; the rest say once, few, many or name a class of expanded clone.

>NA|TRBV20-1|NA|TRBJ1-6
TGCAGTGCTCGGCAAAAGGGGCCAAATTCACCCCTCCACTTT
CSARQKGPNSPLHF
>TRBD1|TRBV5-1|few|TRBJ2-5
TGCGCCAGCAGCTTGCCCTGGACAGGGGGACAAGAGACCCAGTACTTC
CASSLPWTGGQETQYF
>NA|TRBV5-1|NA|TRBJ2-1
TGCGCCAGCAGCACTGGCCTGGGGCTCTACAATGAGCAGTTCTTC
CASSTGLGLYNEQFF
>NA|TRBV4-3|NA|TRBJ2-5
TGCGCCAGCAGCCAATCGTTCAATAAGAAAGAGACCCAGTACTTC
CASSQSFNKKETQYF
>TRBD2|TRBV20-1|few|TRBJ2-4
TGCAGTGCTAGGACTAGCGGGGAGAAAAACATTCAGTACTTC
CSARTSGEKNIQYF
>NA|TRBV28|NA|TRBJ1-5
TGTGCCAGCAGAATTCAGTCACAGCCCCAGCATTTT
CASRIQSQPQHF
>NA|TRBV5-1|NA|TRBJ1-4
TGCGCCAGCAGCTCCGGGACGACCGGTGAAAAACTGTTTTTT
CASSSGTTGEKLFF
>TRBD1|TRBV5-1|NA|TRBJ2-7
TGCGCCAGCAGCTCATCGGACAGGGATAGCTCCTACGAGCAGTACTTC
CASSSSDRDSSYEQYF
>TRBD1|TRBV7-2|NA|TRBJ2-3
TGTGCCAGCAGCTTAGCCCGGGACAGAACGCAGTATTTT
CASSLARDRTQYF
>NA|TRBV18|NA|TRBJ2-5
TGTGCCAGCTCACCATCCTTACGGACGGCCCAAGAGACCCAGTACTTC
CASSPSLRTAQETQYF
>NA|TRBV7-2|NA|TRBJ2-7
TGTGCCAGCAGCTTCCGGTTCAGCTCCTACGAGCAGTACTTC
CASSFRFSSYEQYF
>NA|TRBV11-2|once|TRBJ2-4
TGTGCCAGCAACCCAGGACCTACTGGGAGGAATGAGCAGTACTTC
CASNPGPTGRNEQYF
>TRBD2|TRBV12-5|NA|TRBJ2-4
TGTGCTAGTGGTTTGGCTAGCGGGGGGGTAAACATTCAGTACTTC
CASGLASGGVNIQYF
>TRBD1|TRBV5-1|NA|TRBJ1-2
TGCGCCAGCAGCGATGGATTCGGGACAGGGGACTATGGCTACACCTTC
CASSDGFGTGDYGYTF
>TRBD1|TRBV4-2|NA|TRBJ2-1
TGTGCCAGCAGCCAAGTCTCGGGACAGGATTACAATGAGCAGTTCTTC
CASSQVSGQDYNEQFF
>NA|TRBV20-1|NA|TRBJ1-5
TGCAGTGCTAGAGATCGAGGACAGACTAATCAGCCCCAGCATTTT
CSARDRGQTNQPQHF
>NA|TRBV7-9|NA|TRBJ2-7
TGTGCCATCCTCGACCAGGACAGCAGCTACGAGCAGTACTTC
CAILDQDSSYEQYF
>NA|TRBV11-2|few|TRBJ2-1
TGTGCCAGCAGCTTAGATCGATTCCACAATGAGCAGTTCTTC
CASSLDRFHNEQFF
>NA|TRBV29-1|few|TRBJ1-2
TGCAGCGTTGCAATGCTACTATGGGGAGGAGGCTACACCTTC
CSVAMLLWGGGYTF
>NA|TRBV12-3/TRBV12-4|NA|TRBJ2-1
TGTGCCAGCAGTTTTGGGATAGCGGAGGGCAATGAGCAGTTCTTC
CASSFGIAEGNEQFF
>NA|TRBV12-3/TRBV12-4|NA|TRBJ1-6
TGTGCCAGCAGGCCATTATCAGGAATCTCCTATAATTCACCCCTCCACTTT
CASRPLSGISYNSPLHF
>TRBD1|TRBV7-2|NA|TRBJ1-2
TGTGCCAGCAGCTTCGTAGAAGCAGGGGGTAGAGGCTACACCTTC
CASSFVEAGGRGYTF
>NA|TRBV27|NA|TRBJ2-7
TGTGCCAGCAGTGCCGGGCCGGCAGGGGAGCAGTACTTC
CASSAGPAGEQYF
>NA|TRBV20-1|NA|TRBJ2-7
TGCAGTGCTTACGGGGTAAGCTCCTACGAGCAGTACTTC
CSAYGVSSYEQYF
>NA|TRBV11-3|few|TRBJ2-1
TGTGCCAGCAGCGTAGGGCAGAGTAGCGATGAGCAGTTCTTC
CASSVGQSSDEQFF
>TRBD1|TRBV27|NA|TRBJ2-7
TGTGCCAGCAAATCGGGACAGTGGGTTTACGAGCAGTACTTC
CASKSGQWVYEQYF
>TRBD1|TRBV10-3|NA|TRBJ2-3
TGTGCCATCAAACGACAGGGGGCGGAAGATACGCAGTATTTT
CAIKRQGAEDTQYF
>TRBD1|TRBV9|NA|TRBJ2-5
TGTGCCAGCAGCCCCCGACAGGGGGATCTGGAGACCCAGTACTTC
CASSPRQGDLETQYF
>TRBD2|TRBV20-1|NA|TRBJ2-5
TGCAGTGCTGGAAAGGGCGGGGGGACCGGGGAGACCCAGTACTTC
CSAGKGGGTGETQYF